These T cell receptor beta chains were read from a single sample in a study of blood T cell repertoires in COVID-19. The assay was immunoSEQ multiplex PCR, and TCRdb's table has in-frame clones only and misses some. This table holds about 310,000 clones, around 92% found once. The sequenced sample was PBMCs or T cells enriched from blood (not recorded which). The receptors originated from a woman aged 25 to 45 who had recovered from COVID-19. CDR3s include the opening cysteine and the closing phenylalanine or tryptophan. The D gene is left open where the match is weak. Not every row has a clone size; where given, it reads once, few, many or a size class.

CDR3 DNA | CDR3 protein | J gene | V gene | clone size | D gene
TGTGCCAGCAGTGCGCAGGGGAGCGGCTACACCTTC | CASSAQGSGYTF | TRBJ1-2 | TRBV2 | . | .
TGTGCCAGCGGGACTGGGTCCTTCAATGAGCAGTTCTTC | CASGTGSFNEQFF | TRBJ2-1 | TRBV19 | . | .
TGCAGCGGGGCCAGGGGTCAATGGGGGGAGCAGTACTTC | CSGARGQWGEQYF | TRBJ2-7 | TRBV29-1 | . | .
TGTGCCATCAGTGAGCGGGAGCTCACCTACGAGCAGTACTTC | CAISERELTYEQYF | TRBJ2-7 | TRBV10-3 | . | .
TGTGCCTGGACCAGGGGTGATCCGGAGACCCAGTACTTC | CAWTRGDPETQYF | TRBJ2-5 | TRBV30 | . | .
TGTGCCAGCAGCTTCGAGACAGGGCACGAGCAGTACTTC | CASSFETGHEQYF | TRBJ2-7 | TRBV11-2 | once | TRBD1
TGTGCCAGCAGACTGACAGTGAACACTGAAGCTTTCTTT | CASRLTVNTEAFF | TRBJ1-1 | TRBV27 | . | .
TGTGCCAGCACCCGACAGGGTCTGAAAGAGACCCAGTACTTC | CASTRQGLKETQYF | TRBJ2-5 | TRBV2 | . | TRBD1
TGTGCCAGCAGTGAAGGGACAGGGGACTCCTACGAGCAGTACTTC | CASSEGTGDSYEQYF | TRBJ2-7 | TRBV6-1 | . | TRBD1
TGTGCCAGCAGTTACCGGGGGAATAACTATGGCTACACCTTC | CASSYRGNNYGYTF | TRBJ1-2 | TRBV6-5 | . | .
TGTGCCAGTGTCACGGGGGGAGAGCAGTACTTC | CASVTGGEQYF | TRBJ2-7 | TRBV6-5 | . | TRBD2
TGTGCCAGCAACGGACACTACGAGCAGTACTTC | CASNGHYEQYF | TRBJ2-7 | TRBV6-6 | . | .
TGTGCCAGTAGAAAGACAGGGGGCTCCTACGAGCAGTACTTC | CASRKTGGSYEQYF | TRBJ2-7 | TRBV19 | . | TRBD1